The 5 T cell receptor beta chains in this list originate from one sample, sequenced in a study of tumor-infiltrating lymphocytes in primary liver carcinoma. Starting material for RNA and DNA co-extraction consisted of roughly 19-31 mg of unsorted bulk tissue. cDNA specific to TCR beta was made from 500 ng of total RNA, with a constant-region primer employed for priming. Three nested multiplex PCR rounds of slightly modified ARM-PCR generated TCR beta libraries. Forward primers for TRBV1-TRBV30 and a C-beta reverse primer served the first two PCR rounds, at approximately 10 cycles each. Via MiXCR, TCRdb re-called the multiplex PCR reads, giving one row per CDR3 protein. Of about 100,000 distinct CDR3 sequences listed, 65% to 75% are singletons. The source material was liver tumor tissue from sampling region 2. Subset specified: tumor region T2, inferior pole. The receptors derive from a woman aged 55-70 years with primary liver carcinoma and hepatitis B virus infection.

About this clonotype itself: The conserved phenylalanine or tryptophan normally closing the CDR3 is absent here, so this likely arose from a read error. The CDR3 DNA reads TGTGCCAGCAGCTTTGCGCGTTACGGGGAGCTGTTTTCT. It is translated as CASSFARYGELFS. The chain links TRBV11-2 to TRBJ2-2; no clear D. The V gene lost 3 bases and the J gene lost 7 bases, with 9 bases spanning the gap. This CDR3 region has 13 residues. Germline CDR1 reads SGHAT; CDR2 reads FQNNGV.

The table lists this clonotype with many counts. CDR3 in DNA: TGTGCCAGCAGTTTATTGGTTGCCCAGGGGAATCAGCCCCAGCATTTT. As protein: CASSLLVAQGNQPQHF. The chain recombines TRBV28 with TRBJ1-5, with TRBD1 as a possible D gene (6 bases). In germline, CDR1 is MDHEN, CDR2 SYDVKM. V was clipped by 1 base and J by 4 bases, with 14 bases between them. The CDR3 covers 16 residues.

Concerning this clonotype: Sequence at one end of the junction differs from germline and may be a read error. This sequence joins TRBV11-2 and TRBJ2-1; 9 nucleotides agree with TRBD2. The CDR3 loop spans 14 amino acids. CDR1 SGHAT and CDR2 FQNNGV come from the germline V gene. CDR3 sequence (DNA): TGTGTCAGCAACATAGATCCGAGGCTAGCGGGACAGTTCTTC. This codes for CVSNIDPRLAGQFF. The variable domain in full, completed from reference TRBV11-2 and TRBJ2-1, reads EAGVAQSPRYKIIEKRQSVAFWCNPISGHATLYWYQQILGQGPKLLIQFQNNGVVDDSQLPKDRFSAERLKGVDSTLKIQPAKLEDSAVYLCVSNIDPRLAGQFFGPGTRLTVL.

A note on this clonotype: This may arise from a read error, as a much more abundant clone is one base away. This sequence joins TRBV7-9 and TRBJ2-1, with TRBD2 matching 9 bases. The CDR3 runs to 18 residues. Germline-derived CDR1 and CDR2 are SEHNR and FQNEAQ (reference sequence). CDR3 region: CASSGSRVSGSSYNERFF. The CDR3, as DNA: TGTGCCAGCAGCGGTAGCCGGGTTAGCGGGAGTTCCTACAATGAGCGGTTCTTC.

The chain is built from TRBV11-3 and TRBJ2-1; D is possibly TRBD2 (6 bases). CDR1 and CDR2 (germline): SGHNT, YENEEA. The CDR3 is 13 residues long. The CDR3 protein is CTSSLGDSNEQFF. CDR3 nucleotides: TGTACTAGCAGCTTAGGAGACAGCAACGAGCAGTTCTTC.